This T cell receptor beta chain was retrieved from a study of post-analysis software for immune sequencing data. Overall study: Relapsing-remitting, secondary progressive and progressive-relapsing multiple sclerosis courses were included.

Whole-study findings and limits: Versus controls, multiple sclerosis patients showed significantly lower diversity (normalized Chao1). Among roughly five TRBV segments more frequent in patients than controls were TRBV5-6, TRBV5-1 and TRBV20-1. By F measure, strong co-clustering occurred among samples prepared in the same batch.

TCR beta cDNA libraries had unique molecular identifiers. Input of about 1 to 11 million T cells yielded roughly 0.5 million cDNA molecules. TCRdb independently ran MiXCR on the PCR reads; one entry per CDR3 protein. Among approximately 360,000 distinct CDR3 sequences listed, roughly 35% were seen once. The CDR3 has 17 amino acids. The ends were cut back, 1 base at V and 5 bases at J, with 20 bases in the middle. The germline V gene encodes CDR1 SGHVS and CDR2 FQNEAQ. This clonotype was observed a handful of times. Its antigen is unidentified. The sample comprised blood. This TCR came from a girl aged 10 to 17 with multiple sclerosis. The chain combines TRBV7-8 with TRBJ2-5; a possible D gene is TRBD1 (5 bases). CDR3 coding DNA: TGTGCCAGCAGCTTAGAACATGGGGCAAGCGTGCGGGAGACCCAGTACTTC. This gives the protein CASSLEHGASVRETQYF.